Below are 32 T cell receptor beta chains sequenced from a single sample in a study of metastatic and nonmetastatic thyroid tumors. Each patient came to thyroid surgery without any prior treatment (of any kind). MiXCR re-clonotyped the PCR reads for TCRdb. Among 43,000 or so clones, around 25% were seen once, and the ten largest hold more than 3%. The sample consisted of blood. These receptors were obtained from a male donor with papillary thyroid cancer or a benign thyroid nodule (not recorded which). Some clones in this sample may be carry-over from other donors' samples.

The table lists this clone with many counts. The chain combines TRBV7-9 with TRBJ2-7; D is uncertain. V lost 1 base and J lost 2, with 9 bases in between. Germline-derived CDR1 and CDR2 are SEHNR and FQNEAQ (reference sequence). The CDR3 length is 14 residues. The CDR3 nucleotides are TGTGCCAGCAGCTTAGAGGCAGGTACCTACGAGCAGTACTTC. Its protein product is CASSLEAGTYEQYF.

The J gene is TRBJ2-1, the V gene TRBV2, with 8 bases aligning to TRBD2. The trim removed 5 bases at V and 8 bases at J, leaving 2 bases unmatched. The V gene's germline CDR1 is SNHLY and CDR2 FYNNEI. The CDR3 consists of 12 residues. CDR3 in amino acids: CASSLAGDEQFF. CDR3 in DNA: TGTGCCAGCAGTCTAGCGGGCGATGAGCAGTTCTTC. Full variable domain (outside the CDR3, taken from reference TRBV2 and TRBJ2-1): EPEVTQTPSHQVTQMGQEVILRCVPISNHLYFYWYRQILGQKVEFLVSFYNNEISEKSEIFDDQFSVERPDGSNFTLKIRSTKLEDSAMYFCASSLAGDEQFFGPGTRLTVL.

This clone has more than one count but fewer than ten. V and J are TRBV2 and TRBJ2-7, with no clear D. Looked up from germline, CDR1 is SNHLY and CDR2 is FYNNEI. V was pared by 6 bases and J by 0 bases, with 15 bases between. The CDR3 has 15 residues. DNA of the CDR3: TGTGCCAGCAGCGCGCAGGCGTTGAGCTCCTACGAGCAGTACTTC. Protein product: CASSAQALSSYEQYF.

Ten or more counts support this clone. The J gene is TRBJ1-4, the V gene TRBV3-1; no definite D call. Germline CDR1 and CDR2: LGHDT and YNNKEL (reference sequence). This CDR3 is built from 14 residues. Trimming removed 3 bases from V and 0 bases from J, with 5 bases in between. CDR3 nucleotides: TGTGCCAGCAGCCAGCATGCAACTAATGAAAAACTGTTTTTT. It specifies CASSQHATNEKLFF.

This clone was detected ten times or more. The chain combines TRBV6-1 with TRBJ2-2, with D hard to call. The CDR3 consists of 14 residues. CDR1 and CDR2 (germline): MNHNS, SASEGT. The V end lost 6 bases, the J end lost 0 bases, and 8 bases lay between the germline ends. The CDR3 sequence: CASRIGANTGELFF. The CDR3, as DNA: TGTGCCAGCAGGATTGGGGCGAACACCGGGGAGCTGTTTTTT.

A remark on this clone: With a much larger clone just one base away, this may be a read error. The chain employs TRBV9 and TRBJ2-1; TRBD2 agrees at 11 bases. The CDR3 is 17 amino acids. J gave up 8 bases and V 4 bases, and 14 bases lay outside the gene matches. Germline CDR1 SGDLS, CDR2 YYNGEE. The CDR3 DNA sequence: TGTGCCAGCAGCTTAACTCTAGCGGGAGGTCCAGGCGATGAGCAGTTCTTC. This translates into CASSLTLAGGPGDEQFF.

This rearrangement joins TRBV6-1 to TRBJ1-1; no reliable D call. Trimming removed 8 bases at V and 2 bases at J, with 6 bases between. Germline CDR1 MNHNS, CDR2 SASEGT. This CDR3 spans 11 amino acids. CDR3 bases: TGTGCCAGCGAACTTAACACTGAAGCTTTCTTT. Protein: CASELNTEAFF.

The chain employs TRBV7-2 and TRBJ2-1; 8 bases are a match to TRBD2. This CDR3 is 15 amino acids long. Germline CDR1 and CDR2: SGHTA and FQGNSA. The V gene end was trimmed by 5 bases and the J gene end by 5 bases; junction bases not matched to a gene: 8. CDR3 nucleotide sequence: TGTGCCAGCAGCCCCCGCGGGAGGACCGACAATGAGCAGTTCTTC. Translation: CASSPRGRTDNEQFF.

At least ten counts were recorded for this clone. The chain couples TRBV11-2 to TRBJ2-6; D is unresolved. The V end was cut by 0 bases, the J end by 3 bases, with 9 bases between. CDR1 and CDR2 from the germline V gene are SGHAT and FQNNGV. The CDR3 contains 16 residues. In DNA, the CDR3 is TGTGCCAGCAGCTTAGATCGATGGGTTGGGGCCAACGTCCTGACTTTC. It encodes CASSLDRWVGANVLTF. The whole variable domain, remainder taken from reference TRBV11-2 and TRBJ2-6, is EAGVAQSPRYKIIEKRQSVAFWCNPISGHATLYWYQQILGQGPKLLIQFQNNGVVDDSQLPKDRFSAERLKGVDSTLKIQPAKLEDSAVYLCASSLDRWVGANVLTFGAGSRLTVL.

By frequency in the sample, this clone is medium-sized (0.01 to 0.1%). The CDR3 loop reads CASSYASSYEQYF. Written as DNA, the CDR3 is TGTGCCAGCAGTTACGCAAGCTCCTACGAGCAGTACTTC. The rearrangement uses TRBV6-2 or TRBV6-3 and TRBJ2-7; no definite D call. Trimming cost V 2 bases and J 0 bases, with 5 bases left between them. The CDR3 is 13 amino acids. Per germline, CDR1 MNHEY and CDR2 SVGEGT.

This clone was detected many times. This chain connects TRBV4-1 to TRBJ2-7; 7 bases are shared with TRBD1. J was trimmed by 5 bases and V by 4 bases; bases with no gene match: 11. The CDR3 extends over 15 amino acids. Germline-derived CDR1 and CDR2 are MGHRA and YSYEKL. The DNA of the CDR3 is TGCGCCAGCAGCCGAAGTGGAAACACAGGGGACGAGCAGTACTTC. Translating gives CASSRSGNTGDEQYF.

This clone was observed many times. V usage is TRBV11-2 and J usage is TRBJ2-1; 9 positions agree with TRBD2. Per germline, CDR1 SGHAT and CDR2 FQNNGV. This CDR3 contains 15 residues. J gave up 3 bases and V 5 bases, and 5 bases lay outside the gene matches. The CDR3 is CASSAGTSSYNEQFF. In DNA form, the CDR3 reads TGTGCCAGCAGCGCCGGGACTAGCAGCTACAATGAGCAGTTCTTC.

V usage is TRBV20-1 and J usage is TRBJ2-3; D is unresolved. The CDR3 length is 13 residues. The V end was cut by 3 bases, the J end by 6 bases, with 13 bases between. Germline CDR1 reads DFQATT; CDR2 reads SNEGSKA (reference sequence). The CDR3 reads CSASTDPRDTQYF. CDR3 nucleotides: TGCAGTGCTAGTACTGACCCTCGCGATACGCAGTATTTT.

This clone was counted many times. The chain couples TRBV20-1 to TRBJ2-7, with TRBD2 matching 12 bases. This CDR3 region has 15 residues. The junction had 7 bases not matched to a gene; V was cut back by 3 bases and J by 4 bases. Germline V gene lookup returns CDR1 DFQATT and CDR2 SNEGSKA (reference sequence). For the CDR3, the DNA is TGCAGTGCTAGGCCCCCTAGCGGGAGGGCTTACGAGCAGTACTTC. Its translation: CSARPPSGRAYEQYF.

This clone was seen repeatedly, ten times or more. This CDR3 is CASSPGPYEQYF. The CDR3 DNA follows: TGTGCCAGCAGTCCAGGCCCCTACGAGCAGTACTTC. The chain couples TRBV6-1 to TRBJ2-7; D is undetermined. Trimming shortened V by 5 bases and J by 2 bases, and 7 bases separated the two germline ends. Germline V lookup: CDR1 MNHNS, CDR2 SASEGT. This CDR3 spans 12 amino acids.

The V call is TRBV5-1, the J call TRBJ2-1; the match to TRBD1 covers 9 bases. Germline values: CDR1 SGHRS, CDR2 YFSETQ. With 0 bases clipped from V and 7 bases from J, the junction kept 2 bases outside the gene matches. CDR3 length: 14 residues. Written as DNA, the CDR3 is TGCGCCAGCAGCTTGGAGGACAGGGGTAATGAGCAGTTCTTC. The encoded protein is CASSLEDRGNEQFF.

This clone is medium-sized (0.01 to 0.1%) in the sample. A junction boundary mismatches the germline segment, possibly from a read error. The CDR3 coding sequence is TGTGCCAGCAGGGAAGGACAGGGGAGGTGGGAGCAGTACTTC. Encoded protein: CASREGQGRWEQYF. V gene TRBV2 combines with J gene TRBJ2-7, with 9 bases lining up with TRBD1. The length of the CDR3 is 14 residues. Germline values: CDR1 SNHLY, CDR2 FYNNEI.

This clone is medium-sized (0.01 to 0.1%) by share. The chain recombines TRBV30 with TRBJ1-5, with TRBD1 matching over 7 bases. With V trimmed by 1 base and J by 6 bases, 3 bases remained unmatched. There are 13 residues in the CDR3. Germline V gene lookup returns CDR1 GTSNPN and CDR2 SVGIG (reference sequence). CDR3 DNA: TGTGCCTGGAGTGGGCAGGGGGGTCAGCCCCAGCATTTT. Protein sequence: CAWSGQGGQPQHF.

The sample holds a few counts of this clone. The V and J genes are TRBV6-2 or TRBV6-3 and TRBJ2-2; TRBD2 matches at 10 bases. The CDR3 covers 17 residues. V shed 0 bases and J 7 bases; nucleotides not matched to a gene: 8. Germline V gives CDR1 MNHEY, CDR2 SVGEGT. CDR3 residues: CASSYSRSSGSFGELFF. The DNA for the CDR3 is TGTGCCAGCAGTTACTCCCGCTCTAGCGGGAGTTTCGGGGAGCTGTTTTTT.

This clone showed up many times. This CDR3 is also generated by other DNA sequences in the sample. The chain uses TRBV5-1 and TRBJ1-1; a weak D match, TRBD1 (6 bases). The V gene lost 4 bases and the J gene lost 1 base, with 11 bases spanning the gap. The CDR3 consists of 14 residues. The germline gives CDR1 SGHRS, CDR2 YFSETQ. The CDR3 sequence: CASSKGGGNTEAFF. CDR3 coding DNA: TGCGCCAGCAGCAAGGGGGGCGGGAACACTGAAGCTTTCTTT.

There are many counts of this clone. V and J are TRBV24-1 and TRBJ2-1, with 8 bases fitting TRBD2. The CDR3 totals 13 residues. CDR1 and CDR2 (germline): KGHDR, SFDVKD. Trimming removed 9 bases from V and 6 bases from J; junction bases left unmatched: 6. This CDR3 reads CATRAGTSNEQFF. In DNA form, the CDR3 reads TGTGCCACCCGGGCCGGGACTAGCAATGAGCAGTTCTTC.

The chain couples TRBV15 to TRBJ1-3; TRBD1 agrees at 12 bases. CDR1 LNHNV and CDR2 YYDKDF come from the germline V gene (reference sequence). There are 18 residues in the CDR3. The J segment lost 11 bases and the V segment lost 3 bases, leaving 17 bases of the junction unmatched. This CDR3 reads CATSSPGQGANSGKSIYF. CDR3 in DNA: TGTGCCACCAGCAGCCCGGGACAGGGGGCAAACTCTGGAAAGTCCATATATTTT.

This clone was detected ten times or more. The CDR3 does not close with the conserved phenylalanine or tryptophan, likely indicating a read error. The rearrangement links TRBV18 to TRBJ1-2; 7 bases fit TRBD1. The V and J ends lost 3 bases and 4 bases, in that order; junction bases with no gene match: 5. Germline loops: CDR1 KGHSH, CDR2 LQKENI. CDR3 size: 14 residues. CDR3 amino acids: CASSPGQDFYGYTL. The CDR3 DNA sequence: TGTGCCAGCTCACCTGGACAGGACTTCTATGGCTACACCCTC.

Only a few counts were recorded for this clone. The rearrangement joins TRBV28 to TRBJ2-7; D gene ambiguous. CDR3 length: 14 residues. V lost 8 bases to trimming and J lost 0 bases, with 14 bases between them. Germline loops: CDR1 MDHEN, CDR2 SYDVKM. The CDR3 is CASLDYSSSYEQYF. Here the CDR3 DNA reads TGTGCCAGCCTAGATTACTCGAGCTCCTACGAGCAGTACTTC.

This clone was seen at least ten times. This sequence joins TRBV20-1 and TRBJ2-1, with 9 positions matching TRBD2. Trimming cost V 6 bases and J 9 bases; bases outside gene matches: 6. The CDR3 loop spans 12 amino acids. CDR1 is DFQATT and CDR2 is SNEGSKA in the germline V gene (reference sequence). The CDR3, as DNA: TGCAGTGCAAGGGGACTAGCAATTGAGCAGTTCTTC. This codes for CSARGLAIEQFF.

This clone occurred many times. The chain carries TRBV7-6 and TRBJ1-2; weak D call: TRBD1 (5 bases). V was clipped by 2 bases and J by 3 bases, with 7 bases between them. The CDR3 covers 13 residues. Germline assignment: CDR1 SGHVS and CDR2 FNYEAQ. This CDR3 reads CASSLQGYYGYTF. The CDR3 DNA reads TGTGCCAGCAGCTTACAGGGCTACTATGGCTACACCTTC.

This chain connects TRBV5-5 to TRBJ2-7, with 7 bases lining up with TRBD2. CDR1 SGHKS and CDR2 YYEKEE come from the germline V gene (reference sequence). This CDR3 region has 15 residues. J lost 7 bases, V lost 4 bases, and 14 bases had no gene match. CDR3 sequence (DNA): TGTGCCAGCAGCCTGGTTTGGACTAGTTCAGGAGAGCAGTACTTC. It is translated as CASSLVWTSSGEQYF.

This chain links TRBV28 with TRBJ1-1; 10 nucleotides agree with TRBD1. This CDR3 contains 17 residues. J gave up 3 bases and V 6 bases, and 13 bases lay outside the gene matches. CDR1 and CDR2 from the germline V gene are MDHEN and SYDVKM. The CDR3 here is CASSPARDRGLYTEAFF. CDR3 DNA sequence: TGTGCCAGCAGCCCAGCGCGGGACAGGGGTTTGTACACTGAAGCTTTCTTT.

Note on this clone: The junction and the germline gene differ at one end; a read error may be behind it. The chain employs TRBV12-3 or TRBV12-4 and TRBJ1-5, with D possibly being TRBD1 (6 bases). CDR3 size: 14 residues. This CDR3 reads CASSHTGTYQPRHF. CDR3 DNA: TGTGCCAGCAGTCACACGGGGACATATCAGCCCCGGCATTTT.

This clone was detected many times. This rearrangement joins TRBV10-3 to TRBJ2-7; D is undetermined. This CDR3 has 13 amino acids. V was clipped by 2 bases and J by 2 bases, with 7 bases between them. Germline assignment: CDR1 ENHRY and CDR2 SYGVKD. CDR3 nucleotides: TGTGCCATCAGTGAGAGGCTAGCCTACGAGCAGTACTTC. It encodes CAISERLAYEQYF.

The chain combines TRBV2 with TRBJ2-1; 9 bases are a match to TRBD2. Germline CDR1 SNHLY, CDR2 FYNNEI. V was pared by 8 bases and J by 2 bases, with 16 bases of the junction left unmatched. The CDR3 runs to 18 residues. CDR3 bases: TGTGCCAGCCAGAAACTAGCGGGCCAATCCCTGACCTACAATGAGCAGTTCTTC. This encodes CASQKLAGQSLTYNEQFF.

This clone has a count of ten or more. Additional DNA sequences in this sample encode the identical CDR3. V usage is TRBV28 and J usage is TRBJ2-5; 12 nucleotides match TRBD2. The CDR3 length is 15 residues. Germline V gene data show CDR1 as MDHEN and CDR2 as SYDVKM. V shed 6 bases, J shed 2 bases, and the junction held 4 bases outside the gene matches. The CDR3 coding sequence is TGTGCCAGCAGCCTGACTAGCGGGGGACAAGAGACCCAGTACTTC. Protein sequence: CASSLTSGGQETQYF.